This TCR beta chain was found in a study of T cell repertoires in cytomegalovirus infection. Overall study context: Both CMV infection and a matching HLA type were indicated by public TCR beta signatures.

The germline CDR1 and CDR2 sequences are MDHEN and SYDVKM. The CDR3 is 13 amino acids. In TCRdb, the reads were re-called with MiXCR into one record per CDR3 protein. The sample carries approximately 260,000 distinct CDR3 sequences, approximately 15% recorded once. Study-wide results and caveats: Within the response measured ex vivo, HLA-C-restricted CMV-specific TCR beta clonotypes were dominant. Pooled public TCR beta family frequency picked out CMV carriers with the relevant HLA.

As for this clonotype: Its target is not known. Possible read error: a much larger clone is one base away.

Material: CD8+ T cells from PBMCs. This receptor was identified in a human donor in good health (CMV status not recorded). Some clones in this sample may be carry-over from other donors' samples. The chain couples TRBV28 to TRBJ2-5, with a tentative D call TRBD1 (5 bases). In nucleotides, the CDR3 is TGTGACAGCAGTGAAGGACAACAAGAGACCCAGTACTTC. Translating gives CDSSEGQQETQYF. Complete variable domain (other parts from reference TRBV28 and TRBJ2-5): DVKVTQSSRYLVKRTGEKVFLECVQDMDHENMFWYRQDPGLGLRLIYFSYDVKMKEKGDIPEGYSVSREKKERFSLILESASTNQTSMYLCDSSEGQQETQYFGPGTRLLVL.